One and the same sample provided the 21 T cell receptor beta chains below, sequenced in a study of CD8 T cells in Susac syndrome. About 0.45 to 1 ug RNA was reverse transcribed with random hexamers. MiXCR, applied by TCRdb to the immunoSEQ multiplex PCR reads, yields one record per CDR3 protein. In the table there are a few hundred thousand distinct CDR3 sequences, 85% to 95% of which are singletons. The specimen sequenced was CD4+ T cells from PBMCs. All receptors come from a human donor with multiple sclerosis.

The V and J genes are TRBV29-1 and TRBJ1-4; 8 nucleotides agree with TRBD1. The V gene's germline CDR1 is SQVTM and CDR2 ANQGSEA. CDR3 size: 13 residues. Trimming took 6 bases from V and 6 from J; bases not matched to a gene: 6. The CDR3 DNA reads TGCAGCGTGGCAGGGGGCGCGGATGAAAAACTGTTTTTT. Translation: CSVAGGADEKLFF.

The rearrangement links TRBV6-6 to TRBJ2-5; possible D gene TRBD2, 5 bases. The CDR3 is 13 amino acids. The V end lost 0 bases, the J end lost 3 bases, and 5 bases lay between the germline ends. Germline-derived CDR1 and CDR2 are MNHNY and SVGAGI (reference sequence). Written as DNA, the CDR3 is TGTGCCAGCAGTTACTCGCGGGAAGAGACCCAGTACTTC. Translation: CASSYSREETQYF.

V is TRBV11-3 and J is TRBJ2-1, with D perhaps assigned TRBD1 or TRBD2 (6 bases each). Looked up from germline, CDR1 is SGHNT and CDR2 is YENEEA. This CDR3 is built from 16 residues. With 1 base removed from V and 6 bases from J, the gap between germline ends came to 16 bases. This chain's CDR3 is CASSLVSGGNGNEQFF. In DNA form, the CDR3 reads TGTGCCAGCAGCTTAGTTTCCGGGGGCAACGGCAATGAGCAGTTCTTC.

In its sample, this clonotype was seen once. The genes are TRBV20-1 and TRBJ1-1; 8 nucleotides match TRBD1. J gave up 2 bases and V 3 bases, and 8 bases lay outside the gene matches. CDR1 is DFQATT and CDR2 is SNEGSKA in the germline V gene (reference sequence). The length of the CDR3 is 15 residues. CDR3 nucleotides: TGCAGTGCTAGGCCGCCAGGGGGCCGTAACACTGAAGCTTTCTTT. This gives the protein CSARPPGGRNTEAFF.

V gene TRBV29-1 combines with J gene TRBJ1-1, with 8 bases that match TRBD1. CDR3 size: 14 residues. Losses at the gene ends were 2 bases for V and 4 bases for J; bases not matched to a gene: 6. The germline V gene encodes CDR1 SQVTM and CDR2 ANQGSEA. In DNA form, the CDR3 reads TGCAGCGTTGAACCGGGACAGGTGGGCACTGAAGCTTTCTTT. It yields the protein CSVEPGQVGTEAFF. Using reference TRBV29-1 and TRBJ1-1 for the parts outside the CDR3, the full variable domain is SAVISQKPSRDICQRGTSLTIQCQVDSQVTMMFWYRQQPGQSLTLIATANQGSEATYESGFVIDKFPISRPNLTFSTLTVSNMSPEDSSIYLCSVEPGQVGTEAFFGQGTRLTVV.

V usage is TRBV3-1 and J usage is TRBJ1-6; 8 nucleotides line up with TRBD1. The CDR3 sequence is 15 residues long. V lost 1 base to trimming and J lost 10 bases; unmatched junction nucleotides: 6. CDR1 is LGHDT and CDR2 is YNNKEL in the germline V gene (reference sequence). The CDR3 DNA is TGTGCCAGCAGCCAAGTGGACAGGGTAAGATCACCCCTCCACTTT. Residues: CASSQVDRVRSPLHF.

This sequence joins TRBV11-2 and TRBJ2-5; unclear D gene. The germline V gene has CDR1 SGHAT and CDR2 FQNNGV. This CDR3 spans 12 amino acids. Trimming took 4 bases from V and 7 from J, leaving 10 bases between them. The CDR3 nucleotides are TGTGCCAGCAGCTCCCTATTGGGGACCCAGTACTTC. Translated, it gives CASSSLLGTQYF.

The chain is built from TRBV29-1 and TRBJ2-5; tentatively, D is TRBD1 (5 bases). CDR1 SQVTM and CDR2 ANQGSEA come from the germline V gene. V lost 4 bases and J 5 bases, leaving 5 bases between the germline ends. The CDR3 has 10 residues. CDR3 amino acids: CSVAGETQYF. The DNA of the CDR3 is TGCAGCGTTGCAGGGGAGACCCAGTACTTC.

The chain combines TRBV30 with TRBJ2-7, with D perhaps being TRBD1 or TRBD2 (7 bases each). This CDR3 comprises 15 residues. Germline lookup yields CDR1 GTSNPN and CDR2 SVGIG (reference sequence). Trimming shortened V by 3 bases and J by 4 bases, and 19 bases separated the two germline ends. The CDR3 nucleotides are TGTGCCTGGAGAGGGCCCAGGGGGGGTAGGTACGAGCAGTACTTC. Protein product: CAWRGPRGGRYEQYF.

The gene calls are TRBV12-3 or TRBV12-4 and TRBJ1-2, with 11 bases matching TRBD1. The CDR3 has 15 residues. V lost 6 bases to trimming and J lost 5 bases; unmatched junction nucleotides: 8. The CDR3 region is CASRPGTGGSYGYTF. CDR3 in DNA: TGTGCCAGCAGGCCCGGGACAGGGGGTTCTTATGGCTACACCTTC.

The chain recombines TRBV27 with TRBJ2-7, with D possibly matching TRBD1 (6 bases). Germline CDR1 and CDR2: MNHEY and SMNVEV (reference sequence). Trimming removed 6 bases from V and 4 bases from J, with 16 bases in between. The CDR3 totals 14 residues. The CDR3 reads CASRLMPGEYEQYF. In DNA, the CDR3 is TGTGCCAGCAGACTTATGCCAGGGGAATACGAGCAGTACTTC.

The V gene is TRBV24-1, the J gene TRBJ1-4; D call uncertain. The CDR3 sequence is 8 residues long. Germline CDR1 and CDR2: KGHDR and SFDVKD. Trimming stripped 12 bases from V and 14 bases from J, with 9 bases between. The CDR3 sequence is CAPAELFF. Written as DNA, the CDR3 is TGTGCCCCAGCTGAGCTGTTTTTT.

The genes are TRBV20-1 and TRBJ1-4; no clear D gene. The CDR3 extends over 11 amino acids. Trimming removed 6 bases from V and 8 bases from J, with 10 bases in between. CDR1 is DFQATT and CDR2 is SNEGSKA in the germline V gene (reference sequence). The CDR3 region is CSAPSAEKLFF. The CDR3 DNA sequence: TGCAGTGCCCCATCGGCGGAAAAACTGTTTTTT.

The genes are TRBV19 and TRBJ1-5; D is ambiguous. The germline V and J ends were trimmed by 9 bases and 6 bases, with 3 bases remaining between them. This CDR3 contains 9 residues. Looked up from germline, CDR1 is LNHDA and CDR2 is SQIVND (reference sequence). CDR3 in amino acids: CASGQPQHF. CDR3 DNA: TGTGCCAGCGGTCAGCCCCAGCATTTT.

This chain connects TRBV6-5 to TRBJ2-7; 8 positions match TRBD2. Germline V gene data show CDR1 as MNHEY and CDR2 as SVGAGI. The CDR3 is 16 residues long. J was trimmed by 9 bases and V by 4 bases; bases with no gene match: 17. The CDR3 region is CASSSKSSGTRGGQYV. The CDR3 nucleotides read TGTGCCAGCAGTTCGAAATCTTCCGGGACTAGAGGAGGGCAGTACGTC.

The chain joins TRBV6-6 to TRBJ1-2, with D uncertain. Germline V gives CDR1 MNHNY, CDR2 SVGAGI (reference sequence). The CDR3 is 13 residues long. Trimming removed 8 bases from V and 4 bases from J, with 14 bases in between. In nucleotides, the CDR3 is TGTGCCAGCGGGGATCAGCCAACCTATGGCTACACCTTC. Amino acid sequence: CASGDQPTYGYTF.

The V and J genes are TRBV3-1 and TRBJ2-7, with a possible D match to TRBD1 (6 bases). Germline assignment: CDR1 LGHDT and CDR2 YNNKEL (reference sequence). The CDR3 runs 14 residues. V lost 3 bases, J lost 2 bases, and 11 bases lay in between. DNA of the CDR3: TGTGCCAGCAGCCACCACGACAGGCCCTACGAGCAGTACTTC. Protein product: CASSHHDRPYEQYF.

The V call is TRBV29-1, the J call TRBJ1-1, with a possible D match to TRBD1 (5 bases). CDR1 and CDR2 from the germline V gene are SQVTM and ANQGSEA. The CDR3 is 14 residues long. V was cut by 6 bases and J by 5 bases, with 19 bases left in between. The DNA for the CDR3 is TGCAGCGTCCGACGGGGACCCGAGTGGACTGAAGCTTTCTTT. This encodes CSVRRGPEWTEAFF.

This chain joins TRBV30 and TRBJ2-3, with D uncertain. The CDR3 contains 14 residues. Germline V CDR1 and CDR2: GTSNPN, SVGIG (reference sequence). Trimming stripped 2 bases from V and 3 bases from J, with 12 bases between. The CDR3 region is CAWSTRLVTDTQYF. CDR3 DNA sequence: TGTGCCTGGAGTACCCGTCTCGTGACAGATACGCAGTATTTT. The full variable domain, rest sourced from reference TRBV30 and TRBJ2-3, is SQTIHQWPATLVQPVGSPLSLECTVEGTSNPNLYWYRQAAGRGLQLLFYSVGIGQISSEVPQNLSASRPQDRQFILSSKKLLLSDSGFYLCAWSTRLVTDTQYFGPGTRLTVL.

The J gene is TRBJ1-4, the V gene TRBV29-1, with 10 bases that match TRBD1. The CDR3 is made up of 13 amino acids. J was trimmed by 8 bases and V by 5 bases; bases with no gene match: 5. Germline V gene sequence: CDR1 SQVTM, CDR2 ANQGSEA. CDR3 DNA: TGCAGCGTTAGCGGGACAGGGGCCGAAAAACTGTTTTTT. Protein sequence: CSVSGTGAEKLFF.

The V gene is TRBV9, the J gene TRBJ1-5; maybe TRBD1 (6 bases). CDR3 size: 14 residues. Germline CDR1 and CDR2: SGDLS and YYNGEE. V lost 6 bases, J lost 6 bases, and 16 bases lay in between. In nucleotides, the CDR3 is TGTGCCAGCAACGGGGCGGGGGGCGGTCAGCCCCAGCATTTT. This gives the protein CASNGAGGGQPQHF.